This record concerns one T cell receptor (beta chain) sequence. This clone was counted a single time. Its antigen is currently not known. Base qualities are not at hand, and no much larger clone is one base apart. Looking up the germline V gene yields CDR1 MGHRA and CDR2 YSYEKL. The junction carries 13 bases between V and J, which are trimmed by 0 bases and 5 bases respectively. CDR3 length: 15 amino acids, cysteine to phenylalanine. The DNA shown is the 45-base CDR3, in frame from base 1. TCR beta CDR3 regions were amplified from genomic DNA by bias-controlled multiplex PCR with the immunoSEQ v3 hsTCRB kit. TCR libraries were sequenced on an Illumina NextSeq 500 to approximately 2 million read pairs for survey level or about 5-6.5 million for deep level. The original methods were these. V, D and J genes were assigned, non-productive sequences were removed, and clonality was reported by immunoSEQ Analyzer software. Repertoires were compared by productive Simpson clonality and by the Morisita overlap index of productive TRB rearrangements between infused TIL and blood. The absolute count of a clonotype in blood was estimated by multiplying the lymphocyte count by the CD3+ fraction and by the productive frequency of the clone. TCRdb retrieved this table from immuneACCESS and kept in-frame rearrangements only. Not all clones are present; in checked studies, unresolved V genes account for under half, and no reason is known for the remainder. V and J calls and clone size are given by that table; D and trimming were obtained from the DNA. The sample has about 59,000 clones on record, roughly 80% of them singletons. Around 1.9% of the sample is taken by the ten largest.

This sample was taken from a study of TIL therapy for anti-PD-1-resistant metastatic lung cancer (dated by TCRdb to the early 2020s). In the study overall: Tumors were harvested before any PD-1/PD-L1 blockade; patients then received nivolumab, and those progressing received lymphodepletion, expanded TIL infusion and IL-2. T cell receptor beta sequencing of tumor and peripheral blood was used to follow clonotypes across the tumor, the expanded TIL product and serial blood samples. Most of the cohort had lung adenocarcinoma, a few tumors were EGFR-mutant and two were ALK-rearranged, and half of the patients were current or former smokers. A median non-synonymous tumor mutation burden of approximately 1.5 mutations per megabase was determined across the cohort by whole-exome sequencing. Enrolled patients had a median age of around 49 years (range roughly 38-80) and a median tumor PD-L1 proportion score of about 5.9%.

The time point label corresponds to: pre-treatment sample, taken before nivolumab and TIL therapy. Adults with stage 4 NSCLC were enrolled from 2017 to January 2020 in a dual-center phase I trial. Samples were obtained from a single-arm, open-label phase I trial in which tumor-infiltrating lymphocyte therapy with nivolumab was evaluated in advanced non-small cell lung cancer. Mononuclear cells from blood collected in EDTA tubes were isolated on a Ficoll gradient and snap-frozen as pellets, and DNA was then extracted using a Qiagen mini-prep kit. Results the study describes overall, beyond this receptor: Infused TIL clonotypes partially replaced the baseline peripheral repertoire then decayed over months, with no apparent association between persistence and response. Generalizability was limited because the cohort was highly selected, with more treatment-naive, never-smoker and oncogene-addicted patients included than is typical. The study protocol defined all tumor marker inferences as exploratory.

This chain is built from TRBV4-1 and TRBJ1-2, with TRBD1 tentatively as D gene (5 bases match). The receptor's source is a person between 25 and 80 years old with non-small cell lung cancer. Sequencing used blood, obtained at baseline. CDR3 reads: CASSQDQAGKYGYTF. DNA sequence: TGCGCCAGCAGCCAAGATCAGGCAGGGAAGTATGGCTACACCTTC.